The 27 T cell receptor beta chains reported below all come from one sample, sequenced in a study of blood T cells in healthy people across ages. A sample-barcoded 5' primer and a J-beta primer mix were used in a second PCR of roughly 7 to 11 cycles. TCRdb processed the 5' RACE reads anew with MiXCR; each CDR3 protein has one entry. The sample lists about 1.6 million distinct CDR3 sequences, 30% to 40% seen once, with over 9% in the top ten. The sample comprised blood. The receptor source for this set is a woman aged 25 to 39 in good health.

The chain links TRBV28 to TRBJ2-4; weak D call: TRBD1 (6 bases). Germline V CDR1 and CDR2: MDHEN, SYDVKM. Trimming took 3 bases from V and 0 from J, leaving 18 bases between them. The CDR3 is 18 amino acids. In nucleotides, the CDR3 is TGTGCCAGCAGTTTCCCCAAGACAGGATCCATAGCCAAAAACATTCAGTACTTC. This codes for CASSFPKTGSIAKNIQYF.

The chain is built from TRBV27 and TRBJ2-3, with 8 positions matching TRBD2. Germline V gene data show CDR1 as MNHEY and CDR2 as SMNVEV (reference sequence). Trimming at V came to 1 base and at J to 0 bases, leaving 3 bases not matched to a gene. The CDR3 has 16 residues. CDR3: CASSLWRGASTDTQYF. DNA for the CDR3: TGTGCCAGCAGTTTATGGCGGGGGGCTAGCACAGATACGCAGTATTTT.

V gene TRBV7-9 combines with J gene TRBJ2-2; the D is unclear. V was clipped by 4 bases and J by 1 base, with 16 bases between them. Germline CDR1 is SEHNR and CDR2 is FQNEAQ (reference sequence). The CDR3 totals 17 residues. CDR3 in amino acids: CASSSHMARQNTGELFF. The CDR3 nucleotides read TGTGCCAGCAGCTCCCATATGGCTCGACAGAACACCGGGGAGCTGTTTTTT.

The chain recombines TRBV5-1 with TRBJ2-2; the match to TRBD2 covers 10 bases. Germline V lookup: CDR1 SGHRS, CDR2 YFSETQ. The CDR3 contains 16 residues. With 4 bases clipped from V and 2 bases from J, the junction kept 5 bases outside the gene matches. This CDR3 reads CASSATSGANTGELFF. DNA for the CDR3: TGCGCCAGCAGCGCTACTAGCGGGGCTAACACCGGGGAGCTGTTTTTT.

V and J are TRBV2 and TRBJ1-5, with 7 bases that match TRBD1. Trimming removed 2 bases from V and 3 bases from J; junction bases left unmatched: 1. Looked up from germline, CDR1 is SNHLY and CDR2 is FYNNEI. There are 14 residues in the CDR3. The CDR3 DNA is TGTGCCAGCAGTGAAAGGGGGCTCAATCAGCCCCAGCATTTT. Amino acid sequence: CASSERGLNQPQHF.

This chain links TRBV3-1 with TRBJ2-3, with 11 bases fitting TRBD1. Germline V lookup: CDR1 LGHDT, CDR2 YNNKEL (reference sequence). After removal of 3 bases from V and 2 bases from J, the junction contained 4 bases not matched to a gene. The CDR3 has 16 amino acids. CDR3 coding DNA: TGTGCCAGCAGCCAGGGACAGGGGGGAGTCACAGATACGCAGTATTTT. Translation: CASSQGQGGVTDTQYF.

CDR3 bases: TGCAGTGCTCTTTCCGGGACCCAAATCTGCGATGAGCAGTTCTTC. Translating it yields CSALSGTQICDEQFF. The gene calls are TRBV20-1 and TRBJ2-1; D could derive from TRBD1 or TRBD2 (5 bases each). Germline V CDR1 and CDR2: DFQATT, SNEGSKA (reference sequence). The CDR3 consists of 15 residues. V was clipped by 5 bases and J by 8 bases, with 22 bases between them.

The chain combines TRBV6-5 with TRBJ2-3; TRBD1 might be the D (5 bases). Germline V gene data show CDR1 as MNHEY and CDR2 as SVGAGI. Trimming left V 2 bases short and J 0 bases short, with 12 bases between. The length of the CDR3 is 16 residues. CDR3 amino acids: CASSYGAAPSTDTQYF. The CDR3 region has the DNA TGTGCCAGCAGTTACGGGGCGGCCCCTAGCACAGATACGCAGTATTTT.

The CDR3 region has the DNA TGTGCCAGCAGCCAAGACTGGGCAGGGGACACTGAAGCTTTCTTT. This sequence encodes CASSQDWAGDTEAFF. J is TRBJ1-1 and V is TRBV3-1; the D gene is possibly TRBD1 (6 bases). Trimming stripped 0 bases from V and 3 bases from J, with 11 bases between. Germline CDR1 LGHDT, CDR2 YNNKEL (reference sequence). The CDR3 covers 15 residues.

This clonotype was found a few times. CDR3 amino acids: CASSPRDTRGEQFF. CDR3 nucleotide sequence: TGTGCCAGCAGCCCCAGGGATACGCGGGGGGAGCAGTTCTTC. This rearrangement joins TRBV12-3 or TRBV12-4 to TRBJ2-1; 7 bases align to TRBD2. The CDR3 extends over 14 amino acids. Germline trimming cut 6 bases from V and 10 bases from J; bases unmatched to any gene: 12.

With regard to this clonotype: A much larger clone sits a single nucleotide away, making a read error possible. The V gene is TRBV10-3, the J gene TRBJ2-2; 9 nucleotides agree with TRBD2. Trimming at V came to 8 bases and at J to 7 bases, leaving 8 bases not matched to a gene. The CDR3 is made up of 14 amino acids. CDR1 is ENHRY, CDR2 SYGVKD, per germline. The CDR3 coding sequence is TGTGCCATCGCAGCGACTAGCGGTATCGGGGAGCTGTTTTTT. It specifies CAIAATSGIGELFF.

This clonotype was seen only once. The genes are TRBV7-9 and TRBJ2-1; 9 nucleotides match TRBD1. The J call may be mistaken, given a closer DNA end match to TRBJ2-7. Germline V gene lookup returns CDR1 SEHNR and CDR2 FQNEAQ (reference sequence). The CDR3 length is 16 residues. The CDR3 region is CASSSAGGQGYNEQYF. CDR3 sequence (DNA): TGTGCCAGCAGCTCGGCTGGGGGACAGGGATACAACGAGCAGTACTTC.

This clonotype was seen a few times. This rearrangement joins TRBV7-9 to TRBJ2-1; D remains unclear. CDR1 and CDR2 from the germline V gene are SEHNR and FQNEAQ (reference sequence). Trimming took 4 bases from V and 7 from J, leaving 8 bases between them. This CDR3 comprises 12 residues. The CDR3 DNA is TGTGCCAGCAGCTCCCGGCCTAATGAGCAGTTCTTC. Translation gives CASSSRPNEQFF.

There are a few counts of this clonotype. The CDR3 DNA follows: TGTGCCAGCAGTCCCGGGGTAGCGGGAGGGTGGTTCTTC. This encodes CASSPGVAGGWFF. The chain recombines TRBV27 with TRBJ2-1; 11 bases agree with TRBD2. CDR1 and CDR2 from the germline V gene are MNHEY and SMNVEV (reference sequence). The CDR3 is 13 residues long. V gave up 5 bases and J gave up 15 bases; unmatched junction bases: 9.

A few counts support this clonotype. This chain joins TRBV7-8 and TRBJ1-5, with TRBD1 as a possible D gene (6 bases). This CDR3 is 14 amino acids long. Germline V gene sequence: CDR1 SGHVS, CDR2 FQNEAQ. With 3 bases removed from V and 9 bases from J, the gap between germline ends came to 15 bases. For the CDR3, the DNA is TGTGCCAGCAGCTTGGCCTCAGGGGAGACGCCCCAGCATTTT. Translating gives CASSLASGETPQHF.

This clonotype was seen a handful of times. The chain is built from TRBV29-1 and TRBJ1-2; D ambiguous. The germline V and J ends were trimmed by 2 bases and 4 bases, with 11 bases remaining between them. The CDR3 runs 13 residues. Germline V gene lookup returns CDR1 SQVTM and CDR2 ANQGSEA. The CDR3 sequence: CSVERSGLYGYTF. Here the CDR3 DNA reads TGCAGCGTTGAAAGGTCTGGCCTCTATGGCTACACCTTC.

The rearrangement joins TRBV18 to TRBJ1-1; D ambiguous. The V gene lost 0 bases and the J gene lost 4 bases, with 12 bases spanning the gap. This CDR3 comprises 15 residues. Per germline, CDR1 KGHSH and CDR2 LQKENI. This CDR3 is CASSPPSGLGTEAFF. The CDR3 DNA reads as TGTGCCAGCTCACCACCTTCTGGTCTAGGCACTGAAGCTTTCTTT.

There are a few counts of this clonotype. The chain combines TRBV24-1 with TRBJ1-5, with unresolved D. Trimming removed 5 bases from V and 7 bases from J, with 14 bases in between. The CDR3 extends over 14 amino acids. Germline V gene data show CDR1 as KGHDR and CDR2 as SFDVKD. CDR3 DNA: TGTGCCACCAGTGCTACCGGACGATGGCAGCCCCAGCATTTT. It is translated as CATSATGRWQPQHF.

Only a few counts were recorded for this clonotype. The chain is built from TRBV12-3 or TRBV12-4 and TRBJ2-1; 8 nucleotides agree with TRBD2. The CDR3 runs 15 residues. Trimming took 3 bases from V and 5 from J; bases not matched to a gene: 6. The CDR3 bases are TGTGCCAGCAGTTTTGTACTAGCGGAGGACAATGAGCAGTTCTTC. It yields the protein CASSFVLAEDNEQFF.

This clonotype has at least ten counts. The chain recombines TRBV3-1 with TRBJ2-7; a possible D gene is TRBD1 (6 bases). The germline CDR1 and CDR2 sequences are LGHDT and YNNKEL (reference sequence). This CDR3 region has 12 residues. Trimming left V 3 bases short and J 6 bases short, with 9 bases between. Here the CDR3 reads CASSQTGSEQYF. CDR3 sequence (DNA): TGTGCCAGCAGCCAGACAGGTAGCGAGCAGTACTTC.

This clonotype has a handful of counts. The CDR3 is CSASGTSGVNEQYF. CDR3 DNA sequence: TGCAGTGCTAGCGGGACTAGCGGGGTGAACGAGCAGTACTTC. The chain recombines TRBV20-1 with TRBJ2-7; 13 bases match TRBD2. V gave up 3 bases and J gave up 5 bases; unmatched junction bases: 4. Germline values: CDR1 DFQATT, CDR2 SNEGSKA (reference sequence). This CDR3 spans 14 amino acids.

The rearrangement links TRBV4-1 to TRBJ1-2, with no clear D. The length of the CDR3 is 11 residues. From germline, CDR1 is MGHRA and CDR2 YSYEKL. With 6 bases removed from V and 8 bases from J, the gap between germline ends came to 10 bases. The CDR3 sequence is CASRDASGYTF. CDR3 nucleotide sequence: TGCGCCAGCAGGGACGCGTCGGGCTACACCTTC.

This clonotype was seen more than once but under ten times. J is TRBJ2-1 and V is TRBV6-6; 10 bases fit TRBD2. Germline CDR1 is MNHNY and CDR2 is SVGAGI (reference sequence). Losses at the gene ends were 0 bases for V and 7 bases for J; bases not matched to a gene: 6. The CDR3 length is 16 residues. In DNA form, the CDR3 reads TGTGCCAGCAGTTACTCTTCTAGCGGGAGAGGAAATGAGCAGTTCTTC. This translates into CASSYSSSGRGNEQFF.

Worth noting for this clonotype: The junction does not match germline at one end; this may be a read error. The rearrangement joins TRBV7-2 to TRBJ2-3; the match to TRBD2 covers 10 bases. The CDR3 length is 17 residues. The germline V gene has CDR1 SGHTA and CDR2 FQGNSA. CDR3 coding DNA: TGTGCCCGCAGCTTAGTCCCTAGCGGGAGTCGGTCGGATACGCAGTATTTT. Its protein product is CARSLVPSGSRSDTQYF.

In this sample, this clonotype turned up once. One end of the junction does not line up with germline, which may come from a read error. CDR3 DNA sequence: TGCGCCAGCAGCCAGGGGGCAGTATCTAACTATGGCTGCACCTTC. It codes for CASSQGAVSNYGCTF. The chain combines TRBV4-1 with TRBJ1-2; D may be TRBD1 (6 bases). CDR3 length: 15 amino acids. CDR1 and CDR2 (germline): MGHRA, YSYEKL.

Only a few counts were recorded for this clonotype. The V gene is TRBV5-5, the J gene TRBJ1-4, with D possibly matching TRBD1 (5 bases). CDR1 and CDR2 (germline): SGHKS, YYEKEE (reference sequence). The length of the CDR3 is 15 residues. Trimming pared 2 bases from V and 7 bases from J, leaving 15 bases between. CDR3 DNA sequence: TGTGCCAGCAGCTTTTCCGGGACCGGGCCTGAAAAACTGTTTTTT. This gives the protein CASSFSGTGPEKLFF.

V gene TRBV2 combines with J gene TRBJ1-2; 10 positions match TRBD1. J was trimmed by 6 bases and V by 7 bases; bases with no gene match: 5. The CDR3 is made up of 13 amino acids. Germline CDR1 and CDR2: SNHLY and FYNNEI. The CDR3 nucleotides are TGTGCCAGCACCCGACAGGGGGCGAATGGCTACACCTTC. Its translation is CASTRQGANGYTF.